The clone carrying this TCR delta chain was recorded at least ten times. This likely traces to a read error, being one base from a far larger clone. Other DNA sequences in this specimen translate into the identical CDR3. TCRdb re-called clones from the multiplex PCR reads using CATT. The sample holds around 52,000 delta-chain clones, over 1.5% seen once. The data derive from a study of γδ T cells in repeated Plasmodium falciparum infection. Study as a whole: Four controlled malaria infections with P. falciparum NF54 spanned 644 days.

Sample: gamma-delta T cells from blood. The origin of this receptor is a pool of human donors (malaria-infected and uninfected, not separated).

The CDR3 sequence is CALGELEGPVNVLGDKDTDKLIF. CDR3 in DNA: TGTGCTCTTGGGGAATTAGAAGGGCCCGTGAACGTACTGGGGGATAAAGACACCGATAAACTCATCTTT. The chain carries TRDV1 and TRDJ1, with 11 bases matching TRDD3. The V segment lost 2 bases and the J segment 0 bases; nucleotides outside the gene matches: 23. The germline V gene encodes CDR1 TSWWSYY and CDR2 QGS. CDR3 length: 23 amino acids.